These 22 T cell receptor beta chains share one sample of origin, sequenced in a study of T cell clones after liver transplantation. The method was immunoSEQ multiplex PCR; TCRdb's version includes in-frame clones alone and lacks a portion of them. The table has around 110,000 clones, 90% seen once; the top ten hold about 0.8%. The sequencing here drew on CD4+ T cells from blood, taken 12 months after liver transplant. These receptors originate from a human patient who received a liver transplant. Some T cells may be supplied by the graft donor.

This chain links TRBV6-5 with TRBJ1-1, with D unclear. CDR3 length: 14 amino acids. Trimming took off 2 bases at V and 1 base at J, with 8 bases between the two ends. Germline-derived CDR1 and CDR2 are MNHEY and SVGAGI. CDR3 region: CASSYPLGNTEAFF. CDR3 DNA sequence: TGTGCCAGCAGTTACCCCTTGGGGAACACTGAAGCTTTCTTT.

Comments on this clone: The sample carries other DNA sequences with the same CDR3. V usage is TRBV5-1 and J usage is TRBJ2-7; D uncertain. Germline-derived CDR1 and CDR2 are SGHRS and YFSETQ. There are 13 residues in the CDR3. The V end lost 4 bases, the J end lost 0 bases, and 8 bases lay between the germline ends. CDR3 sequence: CASSPLGSYEQYF. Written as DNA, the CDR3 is TGCGCCAGCAGCCCTCTGGGCTCCTACGAGCAGTACTTC.

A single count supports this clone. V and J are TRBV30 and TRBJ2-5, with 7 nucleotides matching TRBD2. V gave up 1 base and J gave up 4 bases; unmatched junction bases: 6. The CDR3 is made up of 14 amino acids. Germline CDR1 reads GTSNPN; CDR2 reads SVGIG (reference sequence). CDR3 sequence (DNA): TGTGCCTGGAGTGGCCTGGGAGGGGTAGAGACCCAGTACTTC. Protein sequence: CAWSGLGGVETQYF.

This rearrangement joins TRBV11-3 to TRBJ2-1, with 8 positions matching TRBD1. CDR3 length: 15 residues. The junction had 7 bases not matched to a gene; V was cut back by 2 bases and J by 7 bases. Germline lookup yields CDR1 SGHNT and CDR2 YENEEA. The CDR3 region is CASSLRSGGRNEQFF. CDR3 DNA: TGTGCCAGCAGCTTAAGGTCAGGGGGCCGAAATGAGCAGTTCTTC.

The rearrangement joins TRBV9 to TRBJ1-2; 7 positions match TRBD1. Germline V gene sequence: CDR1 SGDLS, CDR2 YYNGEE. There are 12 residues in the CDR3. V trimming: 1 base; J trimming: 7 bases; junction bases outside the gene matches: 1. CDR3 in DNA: TGTGCCAGCAGCGTAACAGGGGTTGGCTACACCTTC. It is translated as CASSVTGVGYTF.

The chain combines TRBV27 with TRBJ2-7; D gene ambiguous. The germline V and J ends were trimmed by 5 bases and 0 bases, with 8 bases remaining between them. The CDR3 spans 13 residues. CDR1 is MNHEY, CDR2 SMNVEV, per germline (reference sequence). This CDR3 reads CASSSWISYEQYF. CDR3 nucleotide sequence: TGTGCCAGCAGTAGCTGGATCTCCTACGAGCAGTACTTC.

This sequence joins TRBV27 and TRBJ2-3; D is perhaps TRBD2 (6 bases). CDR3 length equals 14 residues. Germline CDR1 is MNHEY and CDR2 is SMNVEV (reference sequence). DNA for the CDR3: TGTGCTACTAGCCCGGGACCGGCACCAGATACGCAGTATTTT. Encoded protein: CATSPGPAPDTQYF.

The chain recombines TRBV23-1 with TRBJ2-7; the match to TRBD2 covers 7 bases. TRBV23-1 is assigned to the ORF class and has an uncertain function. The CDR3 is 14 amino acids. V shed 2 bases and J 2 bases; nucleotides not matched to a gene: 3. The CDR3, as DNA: TGCGCCAGCAGTCAAACCCGGGGGGCCTACGAGCAGTACTTC. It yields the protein CASSQTRGAYEQYF.

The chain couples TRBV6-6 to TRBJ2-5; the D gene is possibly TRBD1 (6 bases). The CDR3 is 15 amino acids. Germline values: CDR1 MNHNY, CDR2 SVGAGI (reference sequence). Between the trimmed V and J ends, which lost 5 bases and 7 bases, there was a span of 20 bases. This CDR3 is CASSLGTSRQGTQYF. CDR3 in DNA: TGTGCCAGCAGTCTAGGGACAAGCCGTCAGGGGACCCAGTACTTC.

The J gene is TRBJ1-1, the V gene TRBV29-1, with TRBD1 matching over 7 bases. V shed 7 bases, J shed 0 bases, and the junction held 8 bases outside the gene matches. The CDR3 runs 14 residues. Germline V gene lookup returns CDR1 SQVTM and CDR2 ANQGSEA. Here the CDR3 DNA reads TGCAGCGGCTCGAGAGGGACAGTGAACACTGAAGCTTTCTTT. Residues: CSGSRGTVNTEAFF.

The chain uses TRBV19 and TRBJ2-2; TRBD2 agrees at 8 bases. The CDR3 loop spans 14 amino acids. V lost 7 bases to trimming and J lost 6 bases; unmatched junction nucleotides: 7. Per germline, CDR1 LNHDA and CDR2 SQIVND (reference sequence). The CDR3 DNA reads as TGTGCCAGTATAGGCGGGAGGTTGGCCGGGGAGCTGTTTTTT. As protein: CASIGGRLAGELFF.

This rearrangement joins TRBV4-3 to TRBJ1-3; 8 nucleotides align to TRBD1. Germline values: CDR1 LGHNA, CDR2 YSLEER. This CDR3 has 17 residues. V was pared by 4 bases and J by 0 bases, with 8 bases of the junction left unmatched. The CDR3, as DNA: TGCGCCAGCAGCCGAACCATAGACAGGGGCTCTGGAAACACCATATATTTT. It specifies CASSRTIDRGSGNTIYF.

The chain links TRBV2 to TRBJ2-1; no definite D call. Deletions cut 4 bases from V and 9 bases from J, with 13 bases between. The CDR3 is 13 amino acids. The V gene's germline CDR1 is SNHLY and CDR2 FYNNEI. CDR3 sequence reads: CASSGVVGSEQFF. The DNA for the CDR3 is TGTGCCAGCAGTGGGGTGGTCGGTAGTGAGCAGTTCTTC.

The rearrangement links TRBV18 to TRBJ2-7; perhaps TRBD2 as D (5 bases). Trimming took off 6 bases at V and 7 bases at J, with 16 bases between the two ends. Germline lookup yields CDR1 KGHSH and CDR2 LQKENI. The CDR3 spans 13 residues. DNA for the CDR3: TGTGCCAGCTCCCCATCGGCTGAGGGTGAGCAGTACTTC. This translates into CASSPSAEGEQYF.

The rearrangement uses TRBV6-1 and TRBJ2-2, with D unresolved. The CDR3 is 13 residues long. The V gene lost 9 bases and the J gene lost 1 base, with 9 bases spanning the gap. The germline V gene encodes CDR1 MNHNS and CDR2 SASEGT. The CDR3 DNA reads TGTGCCAGTACTTACAGGAACACCGGGGAGCTGTTTTTT. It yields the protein CASTYRNTGELFF.

The CDR3 is CASSRGYLGEQYF. The CDR3 DNA reads as TGTGCCAGCAGCCGGGGGTACCTGGGCGAGCAGTACTTC. The chain carries TRBV28 and TRBJ2-7; D is perhaps TRBD2 (6 bases). This CDR3 spans 13 amino acids. In germline, CDR1 is MDHEN, CDR2 SYDVKM. Between the trimmed V and J ends, which lost 6 bases and 6 bases, there was a span of 15 bases.

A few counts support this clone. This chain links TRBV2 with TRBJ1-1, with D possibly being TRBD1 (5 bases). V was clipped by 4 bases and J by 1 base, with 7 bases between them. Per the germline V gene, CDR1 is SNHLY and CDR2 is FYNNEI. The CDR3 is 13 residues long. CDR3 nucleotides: TGTGCCAGCAGTGGTCAGGGGAACACTGAAGCTTTCTTT. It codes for CASSGQGNTEAFF.

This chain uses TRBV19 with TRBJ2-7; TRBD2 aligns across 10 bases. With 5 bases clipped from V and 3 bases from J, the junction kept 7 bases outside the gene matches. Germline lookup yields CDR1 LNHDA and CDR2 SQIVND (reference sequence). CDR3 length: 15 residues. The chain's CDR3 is CASSFGLADYYEQYF. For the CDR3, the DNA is TGTGCCAGTAGTTTCGGACTAGCGGACTACTACGAGCAGTACTTC. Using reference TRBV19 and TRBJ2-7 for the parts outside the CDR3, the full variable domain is DGGITQSPKYLFRKEGQNVTLSCEQNLNHDAMYWYRQDPGQGLRLIYYSQIVNDFQKGDIAEGYSVSREKKESFPLTVTSAQKNPTAFYLCASSFGLADYYEQYFGPGTRLTVT.

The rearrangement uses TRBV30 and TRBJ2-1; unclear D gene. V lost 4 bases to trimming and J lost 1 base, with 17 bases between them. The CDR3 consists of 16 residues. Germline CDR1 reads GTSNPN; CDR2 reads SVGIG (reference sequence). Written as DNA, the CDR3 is TGTGCCTGGAATCTAAAAAAGGGTTTGTCCTACAATGAGCAGTTCTTC. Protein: CAWNLKKGLSYNEQFF.

The CDR3 protein is CASSDGSSGNQPQHF. The CDR3, as DNA: TGTGCCAGCAGTGACGGGTCCTCGGGCAATCAGCCCCAGCATTTT. The chain couples TRBV2 to TRBJ1-5; D is unresolved. This CDR3 region has 15 residues. V shed 3 bases and J shed 2 bases, with 11 bases lying between them. CDR1 and CDR2 (germline): SNHLY, FYNNEI.

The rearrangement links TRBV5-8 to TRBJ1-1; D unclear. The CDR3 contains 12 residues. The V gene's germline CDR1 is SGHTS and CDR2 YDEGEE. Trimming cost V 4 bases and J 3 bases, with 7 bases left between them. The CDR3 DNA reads TGTGCCAGCAGCAGCAGATACACTGAAGCTTTCTTT. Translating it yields CASSSRYTEAFF.

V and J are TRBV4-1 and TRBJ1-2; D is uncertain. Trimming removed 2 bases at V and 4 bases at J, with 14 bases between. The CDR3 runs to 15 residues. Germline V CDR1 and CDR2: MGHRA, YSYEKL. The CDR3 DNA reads TGCGCCAGCAGCCAATTGGTCCAGCCCTTCTATGGCTACACCTTC. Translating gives CASSQLVQPFYGYTF.